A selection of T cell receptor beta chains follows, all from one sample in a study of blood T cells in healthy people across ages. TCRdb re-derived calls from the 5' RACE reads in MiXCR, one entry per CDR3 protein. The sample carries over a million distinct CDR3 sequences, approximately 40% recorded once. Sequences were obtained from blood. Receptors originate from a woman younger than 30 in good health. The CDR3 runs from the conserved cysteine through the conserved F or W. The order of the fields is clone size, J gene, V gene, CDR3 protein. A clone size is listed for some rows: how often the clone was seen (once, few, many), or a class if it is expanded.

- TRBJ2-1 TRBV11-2 CASTREGGREEQFF
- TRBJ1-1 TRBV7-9 CASSRGGEGAFF
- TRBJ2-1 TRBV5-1 CASSISRGQGAIGSYNEQFF
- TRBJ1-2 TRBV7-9 CASSHAGEGYGYTF
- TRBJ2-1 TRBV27 CASSLSSTVPYNEQFF
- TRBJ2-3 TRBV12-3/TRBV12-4 CASSFRLPGLAVITDTQYF
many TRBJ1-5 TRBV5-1 CASSFTTGVYQPQHF
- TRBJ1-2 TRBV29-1 CSVEEGARGYTF
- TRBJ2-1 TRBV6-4 CASPLGREPSRSYNEQFF
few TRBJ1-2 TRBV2 CALQVNYGYTF
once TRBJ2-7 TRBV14 CASSQMDREGHEQYF
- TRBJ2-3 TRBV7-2 CASRPRVSAGTDTQYF
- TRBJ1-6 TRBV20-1 CSARDDQGNSSLHF
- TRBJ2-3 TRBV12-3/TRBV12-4 CASGPLTDTQYF
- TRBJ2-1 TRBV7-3 CASSPVGLAGAKGSYDEQFF
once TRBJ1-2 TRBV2 CASRLEQGANYGYTF
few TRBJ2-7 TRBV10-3 CAINAGQTNSYEQYF